This is a list of T cell receptor beta chains from one sample in a study of T cell responses to AZD1222 COVID-19 vaccine. Profiled with immunoSEQ multiplex PCR; TCRdb holds only in-frame clones, not every one. Among 100,000 or so clones listed, about 86% were seen once. The sample here was peripheral blood, taken 28 days after the second AZD1222 dose. These receptor sequences come from an adult who received the AZD1222 COVID-19 vaccine. Each CDR3 is given with its conserved first and last residue. D genes are given only for firm matches. Clone size appears in some rows only: once, few, many, or a class for an expanded clone.

v_call	j_call	d_call	clone_size	cdr3_aa	cdr3_nt
TRBV5-1	TRBJ2-2	NA	NA	CASSLGGITGELFF	TGCGCCAGCAGCTTAGGTGGGATCACCGGGGAGCTGTTTTTT
TRBV9	TRBJ2-3	NA	NA	CASSVGGAGGDTQYF	TGTGCCAGCAGCGTAGGAGGAGCAGGCGGAGATACGCAGTATTTT
TRBV7-8	TRBJ1-6	NA	NA	CASSLDDLGLGSPLHF	TGTGCCAGCAGCTTAGACGACTTAGGATTAGGTTCACCCCTCCACTTT
TRBV19	TRBJ2-2	NA	once	CASVPPAKANTGELFF	TGTGCCAGTGTCCCTCCCGCCAAAGCGAACACCGGGGAGCTGTTTTTT
TRBV15	TRBJ1-1	NA	few	CATSRGAQMNTEAFF	TGTGCCACCAGCAGAGGGGCGCAGATGAACACTGAAGCTTTCTTT
TRBV27	TRBJ1-1	NA	few	CASSPFWGDGTEAFF	TGTGCCAGCAGTCCCTTTTGGGGGGATGGCACTGAAGCTTTCTTT
TRBV6-2/TRBV6-3	TRBJ2-2	TRBD1	NA	CASSSGQGVAGELFF	TGTGCCAGCAGCTCGGGACAGGGAGTGGCCGGGGAGCTGTTTTTT
TRBV4-1	TRBJ2-5	TRBD2	once	CASSQREGETQYF	TGCGCCAGCAGCCAAAGGGAGGGAGAGACCCAGTACTTC
TRBV4-1	TRBJ1-2	NA	NA	CASSQEEGPRRGYTF	TGCGCCAGCAGCCAAGAAGAGGGCCCGCGGCGTGGCTACACCTTC
TRBV5-1	TRBJ1-2	TRBD1	NA	CASSSQGAQRSYTF	TGCGCCAGCAGCTCACAGGGGGCCCAAAGGAGCTACACCTTC
TRBV6-6	TRBJ2-3	TRBD2	NA	CASSYGGGGTDTQYF	TGTGCCAGCAGTTACGGTGGGGGGGGCACAGATACGCAGTATTTT
TRBV7-2	TRBJ2-5	NA	NA	CASSLRRAGETQYF	TGTGCCAGCAGCTTAAGACGGGCCGGGGAGACCCAGTACTTC
TRBV4-3	TRBJ2-7	NA	NA	CASSQGDTGQSYEQYF	TGCGCCAGCAGCCAAGGGGATACCGGACAGTCCTACGAGCAGTACTTC
TRBV5-8	TRBJ2-7	TRBD2	few	CASRPSGSLDEQYF	TGTGCCAGCAGGCCTAGCGGGAGTCTAGACGAGCAGTACTTC
TRBV27	TRBJ2-7	NA	NA	CASNNLDSTYEQYF	TGTGCCAGTAATAACTTGGACAGCACCTACGAGCAGTACTTC
TRBV25-1	TRBJ2-2	NA	once	CASSGVNTGELFF	TGTGCCAGCAGCGGCGTGAACACCGGGGAGCTGTTTTTT
TRBV21-1	TRBJ2-3	NA	once	CASLTLRLAGTDTQYF	TGTGCCAGCCTCACCCTCAGACTAGCGGGGACAGATACGCAGTATTTT